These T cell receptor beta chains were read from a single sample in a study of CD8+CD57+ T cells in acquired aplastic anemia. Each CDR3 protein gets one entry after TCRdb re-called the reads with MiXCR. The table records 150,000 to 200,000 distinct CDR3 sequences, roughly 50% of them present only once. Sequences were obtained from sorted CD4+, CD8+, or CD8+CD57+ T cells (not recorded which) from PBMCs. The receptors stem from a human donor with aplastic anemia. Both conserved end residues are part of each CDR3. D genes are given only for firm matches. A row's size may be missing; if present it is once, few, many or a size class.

DNA: TGCAGTGCCCGATCGGCTATGAACACTGAAGCTTTCTTT
CDR3: CSARSAMNTEAFF
size: medium-sized
V: TRBV20-1
D: -
J: TRBJ1-1

DNA: TGTGCCAGTACCGATGGACAGACCCATGGCTACACCTTC
CDR3: CASTDGQTHGYTF
size: -
V: TRBV19
D: -
J: TRBJ1-2

DNA: TGTGCCAGCAGGAAGCCCGCAGGGACAGGGGGAGATGGCTACACCTTC
CDR3: CASRKPAGTGGDGYTF
size: -
V: TRBV25-1
D: TRBD1
J: TRBJ1-2

DNA: TGTGCCAGCTCAGGACTAGCGGCTCAAGAGACCCAGTACTTC
CDR3: CASSGLAAQETQYF
size: -
V: TRBV18
D: TRBD2
J: TRBJ2-5

DNA: TGTGCCAGTAGTATACTAGCGTCCCTTCTGAGCTCCTACAATGAGCAGTTCTTC
CDR3: CASSILASLLSSYNEQFF
size: -
V: TRBV19
D: -
J: TRBJ2-1

DNA: TGTGCCAGCAGCGTACAGCAGGGACGGGGCTACACCTTC
CDR3: CASSVQQGRGYTF
size: -
V: TRBV9
D: -
J: TRBJ1-2

DNA: TGTGCCACCAGCCTCCGGGACACCCTCCTCTACGAGCAGTACTTC
CDR3: CATSLRDTLLYEQYF
size: many
V: TRBV24-1
D: -
J: TRBJ2-7

DNA: TGTGCCAGCAGCCTAACAGGATACTACGAGCAGTACTTC
CDR3: CASSLTGYYEQYF
size: -
V: TRBV12-3/TRBV12-4
D: -
J: TRBJ2-7

DNA: TGCAGCGTTGGGGGCAAGGGGGTCGGCTACACCTTC
CDR3: CSVGGKGVGYTF
size: -
V: TRBV29-1
D: -
J: TRBJ1-2

DNA: TGTGCCACCAGTGGTTGGGGGGACCATGGCTACACCTTC
CDR3: CATSGWGDHGYTF
size: -
V: TRBV24-1
D: -
J: TRBJ1-2

DNA: TGTGCCAGTAGTATGGGCGGGGGAAGCTCCTACGAGCAGTACTTC
CDR3: CASSMGGGSSYEQYF
size: -
V: TRBV19
D: TRBD2
J: TRBJ2-7